These 29 T cell receptor beta chains originate from one sample sequenced in a study of beta chain features in type 1 diabetes. The investigators reverse transcribed all of the isolated RNA, so they sequenced expressed TCRB transcripts. Generated by immunoSEQ multiplex PCR, the TCRdb table keeps only in-frame clones and is missing some. The sample includes under 250,000 clones, approximately 11% seen only once; the top ten take 1% to 1.5%. Sequencing was carried out using central memory CD4+ T cells from blood. These receptors all stem from a man younger than 35 in good health.

This clone was counted between two and nine times. The gene calls are TRBV5-1 and TRBJ1-1; possibly TRBD1 for D (5 bases). The germline CDR1 and CDR2 sequences are SGHRS and YFSETQ. The CDR3 has 14 amino acids. V gave up 4 bases and J gave up 1 base, with 11 bases separating them. CDR3 loop: CASSGGTANTEAFF. The CDR3 DNA follows: TGCGCCAGCAGCGGCGGGACGGCGAACACTGAAGCTTTCTTT.

The gene calls are TRBV29-1 and TRBJ2-1; D unresolved. Germline CDR1 reads SQVTM; CDR2 reads ANQGSEA. CDR3 length equals 13 residues. Trimming took 5 bases from V and 6 from J, leaving 14 bases between them. The chain's CDR3 is CSVRLRIPNEQFF. The CDR3 DNA reads TGCAGCGTTAGGCTCAGGATCCCCAATGAGCAGTTCTTC.

This clone showed up just a few times. This sequence joins TRBV9 and TRBJ2-1, with D perhaps matching TRBD2 (5 bases). CDR1 and CDR2 (germline): SGDLS, YYNGEE. This CDR3 comprises 13 residues. V shed 3 bases and J shed 10 bases, with 14 bases lying between them. Written as DNA, the CDR3 is TGTGCCAGCAGCGGGACGGGCGGGCGGGAGCAGTTCTTC. This sequence encodes CASSGTGGREQFF.

This rearrangement joins TRBV2 to TRBJ2-3; 12 nucleotides line up with TRBD2. J was trimmed by 6 bases and V by 9 bases; bases with no gene match: 1. Germline CDR1 is SNHLY and CDR2 is FYNNEI. The CDR3 is 12 amino acids. In DNA form, the CDR3 reads TGTGCCAGTGGGACTAGCGGGGATACGCAGTATTTT. Amino acid sequence: CASGTSGDTQYF.

This clone was counted only a few times. This sequence joins TRBV18 and TRBJ2-5; D is uncertain. Germline V gives CDR1 KGHSH, CDR2 LQKENI. The CDR3 is 14 residues long. V was shortened by 3 bases and J by 5 bases, with 13 bases between the two germline ends. CDR3 in amino acids: CASSPGFSQETQYF. CDR3 DNA: TGTGCCAGCTCACCCGGTTTCAGCCAGGAGACCCAGTACTTC.

This clone was counted many times. CDR3 DNA: TGTGCCAGCAGTTGGGGTAGCGGGATGTGGAATGAGCAGTTCTTC. Encoded protein: CASSWGSGMWNEQFF. The V gene is TRBV27, the J gene TRBJ2-1; 8 bases are shared with TRBD2. The CDR3 extends over 15 amino acids. From germline, CDR1 is MNHEY and CDR2 SMNVEV (reference sequence). Unmatched junction bases numbered 9, after V lost 4 bases and J lost 7 bases.

This clone was seen at least ten times. The V call is TRBV27, the J call TRBJ2-2; TRBD2 matches 9 bases. Unmatched junction bases numbered 5, after V lost 4 bases and J lost 5 bases. This CDR3 comprises 15 residues. Germline CDR1 and CDR2: MNHEY and SMNVEV (reference sequence). CDR3 sequence (DNA): TGTGCCAGCAGTTCTAGCGGGACTTGGACCGGGGAGCTGTTTTTT. Translated: CASSSSGTWTGELFF.

This clone showed up just a few times. The chain joins TRBV28 to TRBJ2-5, with a tentative D call TRBD1 (5 bases). Germline assignment: CDR1 MDHEN and CDR2 SYDVKM. CDR3 length equals 15 residues. V was clipped by 5 bases and J by 5 bases, with 18 bases between them. The CDR3 region is CASSPVGRAEETQYF. Written as DNA, the CDR3 is TGTGCCAGCAGTCCGGTGGGCAGGGCGGAGGAGACCCAGTACTTC.

The CDR3: CAWRSTGAGNTIYF. For the CDR3, the DNA is TGTGCCTGGAGGTCGACAGGGGCTGGAAACACCATATATTTT. This chain joins TRBV30 and TRBJ1-3; TRBD1 agrees at 8 bases. This CDR3 has 14 residues. The junction had 3 bases not matched to a gene; V was cut back by 3 bases and J by 2 bases. The germline CDR1 and CDR2 sequences are GTSNPN and SVGIG (reference sequence).

V usage is TRBV7-3 and J usage is TRBJ2-1, with TRBD2 matching 12 bases. CDR1 and CDR2 from the germline V gene are SGHTA and FQGTGA. The CDR3 spans 15 residues. Unmatched junction bases numbered 3, after V lost 5 bases and J lost 4 bases. The CDR3 loop is CASSPLAGGYNEQFF. The CDR3 coding sequence is TGTGCCAGCAGCCCACTAGCGGGAGGATACAATGAGCAGTTCTTC.

The chain links TRBV29-1 to TRBJ1-1, with unresolved D. CDR3 length equals 10 residues. Looked up from germline, CDR1 is SQVTM and CDR2 is ANQGSEA. Trimming left V 3 bases short and J 5 bases short, with 4 bases between. In DNA, the CDR3 is TGCAGCGTTGACCGTACTGAAGCTTTCTTT. Translated: CSVDRTEAFF. Based on the CDR3 plus reference TRBV29-1 and TRBJ1-1, the full variable domain is SAVISQKPSRDICQRGTSLTIQCQVDSQVTMMFWYRQQPGQSLTLIATANQGSEATYESGFVIDKFPISRPNLTFSTLTVSNMSPEDSSIYLCSVDRTEAFFGQGTRLTVV.

This clone was seen only a few times. The V and J genes are TRBV13 and TRBJ2-5, with D possibly matching TRBD1 (5 bases). V lost 9 bases, J lost 4 bases, and 18 bases lay in between. CDR1 is PRHDT and CDR2 is FYEKMQ in the germline V gene (reference sequence). This CDR3 region has 14 residues. The CDR3 protein is CASSPRQIPETQYF. In DNA form, the CDR3 reads TGTGCCAGTTCCCCGAGACAGATCCCAGAGACCCAGTACTTC.

The sample holds a few counts of this clone. The chain uses TRBV5-1 and TRBJ1-1; the match to TRBD1 covers 9 bases. The CDR3 loop spans 15 amino acids. From germline, CDR1 is SGHRS and CDR2 YFSETQ. V lost 4 bases and J lost 2; bases outside the gene matches: 6. The CDR3 reads CASSVTGGGNTEAFF. CDR3 nucleotide sequence: TGCGCCAGCAGCGTGACAGGGGGAGGAAACACTGAAGCTTTCTTT.

This clone was recorded many times. This chain uses TRBV10-3 with TRBJ1-3; D may be TRBD1 (6 bases). This CDR3 is built from 15 residues. Germline-derived CDR1 and CDR2 are ENHRY and SYGVKD. The germline V and J ends were trimmed by 6 bases and 0 bases, with 12 bases remaining between them. The CDR3 bases are TGTGCCATCAGACCCGGGACAAGCTCTGGAAACACCATATATTTT. Encoded protein: CAIRPGTSSGNTIYF.

This clone was detected only a few times. The chain couples TRBV5-1 to TRBJ2-7, with 7 bases lining up with TRBD1. This CDR3 contains 15 residues. Germline assignment: CDR1 SGHRS and CDR2 YFSETQ. The V segment lost 4 bases and the J segment 0 bases; nucleotides outside the gene matches: 7. The CDR3 DNA reads TGCGCCAGCAGCCCAGGACAGGCCAGCTCCTACGAGCAGTACTTC. The encoded protein is CASSPGQASSYEQYF.

This chain uses TRBV30 with TRBJ1-4; 7 bases line up with TRBD1. Germline V gives CDR1 GTSNPN, CDR2 SVGIG (reference sequence). The CDR3 contains 13 residues. V trimming: 5 bases; J trimming: 6 bases; junction bases outside the gene matches: 6. DNA of the CDR3: TGTGCCTGGGAACAGGGGCTAGATGAAAAACTGTTTTTT. Amino acid sequence: CAWEQGLDEKLFF.

The chain has TRBV15 and TRBJ2-1; TRBD1 matches 10 bases. The CDR3 runs 14 residues. J was trimmed by 8 bases and V by 8 bases; bases with no gene match: 9. Germline CDR1 is LNHNV and CDR2 is YYDKDF (reference sequence). The CDR3 is CATRVRQGADEQFF. CDR3 coding DNA: TGTGCCACCCGGGTCAGACAGGGGGCTGATGAGCAGTTCTTC.

This clone was observed many times. At the DNA level, this CDR3 is encoded by other sequences in the same sample as well. This rearrangement joins TRBV15 to TRBJ2-3; 9 bases agree with TRBD2. Unmatched junction bases numbered 4, after V lost 5 bases and J lost 1 base. This CDR3 is 15 amino acids long. Germline CDR1 reads LNHNV; CDR2 reads YYDKDF (reference sequence). In DNA, the CDR3 is TGTGCCACCAGCCCCCGGACTAGCGGCACAGATACGCAGTATTTT. Residues: CATSPRTSGTDTQYF. The variable domain in full, with the rest retrieved from reference TRBV15 and TRBJ2-3, is DAMVIQNPRYQVTQFGKPVTLSCSQTLNHNVMYWYQQKSSQAPKLLFHYYDKDFNNEADTPDNFQSRRPNTSFCFLDIRSPGLGDTAMYLCATSPRTSGTDTQYFGPGTRLTVL.

This clone was counted a few times. This sequence joins TRBV7-2 and TRBJ2-7; 8 positions agree with TRBD1. Trimming removed 5 bases from V and 1 base from J; junction bases left unmatched: 7. The CDR3 spans 15 residues. CDR1 SGHTA and CDR2 FQGNSA come from the germline V gene. The CDR3 nucleotides are TGTGCCAGCAGCCTACAGACAGGGGTTTCCTACGAGCAGTACTTC. This translates into CASSLQTGVSYEQYF.

This clone was counted ten times or more. V gene TRBV11-2 combines with J gene TRBJ2-5; 10 positions match TRBD2. Losses at the gene ends were 2 bases for V and 4 bases for J; bases not matched to a gene: 7. CDR1 and CDR2 from the germline V gene are SGHAT and FQNNGV. This CDR3 has 16 residues. CDR3 coding DNA: TGTGCCAGCAGCTTATTACTAGCGGGGAGAGGAGAGACCCAGTACTTC. Translation gives CASSLLLAGRGETQYF.

The chain links TRBV4-2 to TRBJ2-5; 7 bases fit TRBD2. CDR3 size: 14 residues. Germline V lookup: CDR1 LGHNA, CDR2 YNFKEQ. The trim removed 1 base at V and 4 bases at J, leaving 3 bases unmatched. In DNA, the CDR3 is TGTGCCAGCAGCCAAGTTTCGGGAGGAGAGACCCAGTACTTC. It codes for CASSQVSGGETQYF.

J is TRBJ2-5 and V is TRBV7-6; D ambiguous. CDR1 and CDR2 (germline): SGHVS, FNYEAQ. V was shortened by 2 bases and J by 4 bases, with 8 bases between the two germline ends. This CDR3 has 13 amino acids. CDR3 DNA sequence: TGTGCCAGCAGCTTACTTAACACAGAGACCCAGTACTTC. Translating gives CASSLLNTETQYF.

This clone was counted many times. Other nucleotide sequences from this sample produce the same CDR3. This chain connects TRBV15 to TRBJ2-1, with 10 bases matching TRBD2. This CDR3 has 16 amino acids. Germline values: CDR1 LNHNV, CDR2 YYDKDF (reference sequence). With V trimmed by 0 bases and J by 4 bases, 3 bases remained unmatched. CDR3 protein: CATSRERTSGYNEQFF. The CDR3 DNA reads TGTGCCACCAGCAGAGAAAGGACTAGCGGATACAATGAGCAGTTCTTC.

The chain carries TRBV15 and TRBJ1-1, with D possibly being TRBD1 (5 bases). Trimming took 6 bases from V and 1 from J, leaving 12 bases between them. Germline values: CDR1 LNHNV, CDR2 YYDKDF (reference sequence). The CDR3 sequence is 14 residues long. The DNA for the CDR3 is TGTGCCACCAGTATGGGACGGGAGAACACTGAAGCTTTCTTT. It is translated as CATSMGRENTEAFF.

This clone showed up just a few times. The chain links TRBV5-1 to TRBJ2-1; 7 nucleotides agree with TRBD2. V dropped 1 base and J dropped 6; count of bases not matched to a gene: 1. The CDR3 runs 13 residues. The V gene's germline CDR1 is SGHRS and CDR2 YFSETQ. CDR3 nucleotide sequence: TGCGCCAGCAGCTTGAAGCGGGGCAATGAGCAGTTCTTC. Translation gives CASSLKRGNEQFF.

This clone was seen a few times. The rearrangement uses TRBV5-1 and TRBJ2-2; no definite D call. There are 14 residues in the CDR3. The germline CDR1 and CDR2 sequences are SGHRS and YFSETQ. The V end lost 2 bases, the J end lost 6 bases, and 11 bases lay between the germline ends. DNA of the CDR3: TGCGCCAGCAGCTTCGGCGGTCTAGCCGGGGAGCTGTTTTTT. It translates to CASSFGGLAGELFF.

In its sample, this clone was seen a few times. The chain has TRBV28 and TRBJ1-5; no definite D call. Germline V gives CDR1 MDHEN, CDR2 SYDVKM. The CDR3 totals 13 residues. V was pared by 7 bases and J by 0 bases, with 7 bases between. The DNA for the CDR3 is TGTGCCAGCATGGGTTATAGCAATCAGCCCCAGCATTTT. Protein sequence: CASMGYSNQPQHF.

The chain's CDR3 is CASSFFPSQMFF. CDR3 in DNA: TGTGCCAGCAGTTTTTTCCCAAGCCAAATGTTCTTC. The chain uses TRBV28 and TRBJ2-1; D gene ambiguous. Between the trimmed V and J ends, which lost 3 bases and 15 bases, there was a span of 15 bases. Germline-derived CDR1 and CDR2 are MDHEN and SYDVKM. The length of the CDR3 is 12 residues.

This clone was seen a handful of times. The DNA of the CDR3 is TGCAGCGTCGCAGCGGGTAAAAGGGGGTTCTATGGCTACACCTTC. This sequence encodes CSVAAGKRGFYGYTF. The chain joins TRBV29-1 to TRBJ1-2; D may be TRBD1 (6 bases). Germline values: CDR1 SQVTM, CDR2 ANQGSEA. The CDR3 has 15 amino acids. Trimming removed 6 bases from V and 4 bases from J, with 21 bases in between.